This entry lists 30 T cell receptor beta chains sequenced from one sample in a study of control samples from healthy donors and cancer patients. Assay: immunoSEQ multiplex PCR; the TCRdb copy retains only in-frame clones and omits some. The top ten clones hold roughly 14% of a sample with tens of thousands of clones, around 90% of them seen once. The specimen was blood. These receptors were collected from a woman between 70 and 85 years old in good health.

In its sample, this clone was seen once. DNA of the CDR3: TGTGCCAGTAGTCTCCTACCGGGACTAGCGGGAGTTTACGAGCAGTACTTC. This sequence encodes CASSLLPGLAGVYEQYF. V and J are TRBV19 and TRBJ2-7; 14 nucleotides align to TRBD2. The CDR3 extends over 17 amino acids. Germline V gene data show CDR1 as LNHDA and CDR2 as SQIVND (reference sequence). The J segment lost 4 bases and the V segment lost 5 bases, leaving 10 bases of the junction unmatched.

This sequence joins TRBV19 and TRBJ1-5, with D maybe TRBD1 (5 bases). The ends were cut back, 5 bases at V and 5 bases at J, with 10 bases in the middle. This CDR3 is 13 amino acids long. Germline assignment: CDR1 LNHDA and CDR2 SQIVND (reference sequence). CDR3 DNA: TGTGCCAGTAGTCCCCTCAGGGATCAGCCCCAGCATTTT. Amino acid sequence: CASSPLRDQPQHF.

V and J are TRBV4-1 and TRBJ2-7, with D possibly matching TRBD2 (5 bases). Germline CDR1 is MGHRA and CDR2 is YSYEKL. Trimming took 1 base from V and 0 from J, leaving 13 bases between them. The CDR3 contains 16 residues. CDR3 sequence reads: CASSQGGSRSSYEQYF. CDR3 coding DNA: TGCGCCAGCAGCCAAGGAGGGAGCCGCAGCTCCTACGAGCAGTACTTC.

The chain has TRBV27 and TRBJ1-1, with TRBD1 identical over 11 bases. CDR1 is MNHEY, CDR2 SMNVEV, per germline (reference sequence). With V trimmed by 6 bases and J by 10 bases, 7 bases remained unmatched. CDR3 size: 13 residues. The DNA of the CDR3 is TGTGCCAGCAGCCGGACAGGGGGCTGGGTAGCTTTCTTT. It encodes CASSRTGGWVAFF.

This clone turned up a few times. The J gene is TRBJ1-2, the V gene TRBV3-1 (or the pseudogene TRBV3-2), with TRBD1 as a possible D gene (6 bases). The V end lost 2 bases, the J end lost 6 bases, and 10 bases lay between the germline ends. The germline gives CDR1 LGHDT, CDR2 YNNKEL (reference sequence). The CDR3 totals 13 residues. CDR3: CASSQTGWDGYTF. As DNA, the CDR3 is TGTGCCAGCAGCCAAACAGGGTGGGATGGCTACACCTTC.

J is TRBJ1-2 and V is TRBV19; 7 positions match TRBD1. Germline V gene data show CDR1 as LNHDA and CDR2 as SQIVND (reference sequence). V dropped 7 bases and J dropped 8; count of bases not matched to a gene: 19. The CDR3 sequence is 16 residues long. The CDR3 bases are TGTGCCAGTACCTTACTGGGGACAGCTCCCCAGGAAGGCTACACCTTC. Its protein is CASTLLGTAPQEGYTF. The variable domain in full, completed from reference TRBV19 and TRBJ1-2, reads DGGITQSPKYLFRKEGQNVTLSCEQNLNHDAMYWYRQDPGQGLRLIYYSQIVNDFQKGDIAEGYSVSREKKESFPLTVTSAQKNPTAFYLCASTLLGTAPQEGYTFGSGTRLTVV.

The chain has TRBV29-1 and TRBJ1-1, with D hard to call. V was pared by 4 bases and J by 1 base, with 4 bases between. Germline V lookup: CDR1 SQVTM, CDR2 ANQGSEA. The CDR3 is 11 residues long. DNA for the CDR3: TGCAGCGTTGTTGAGAACACTGAAGCTTTCTTT. The encoded protein is CSVVENTEAFF.

J is TRBJ1-1 and V is TRBV19; 8 bases agree with TRBD1. CDR3 length: 14 residues. The ends lost 4 bases at V and 11 bases at J; junction bases unmatched: 12. Germline V gene sequence: CDR1 LNHDA, CDR2 SQIVND (reference sequence). The CDR3 DNA reads TGTGCCAGTAGTACCACCAAGCAGGGGGCAGGGGCTTTCTTT. It translates to CASSTTKQGAGAFF. Full variable domain (outside the CDR3, taken from reference TRBV19 and TRBJ1-1): DGGITQSPKYLFRKEGQNVTLSCEQNLNHDAMYWYRQDPGQGLRLIYYSQIVNDFQKGDIAEGYSVSREKKESFPLTVTSAQKNPTAFYLCASSTTKQGAGAFFGQGTRLTVV.

This rearrangement joins TRBV19 to TRBJ2-2; 7 positions match TRBD2. The germline gives CDR1 LNHDA, CDR2 SQIVND (reference sequence). The CDR3 consists of 14 residues. Trimming at V came to 3 bases and at J to 5 bases, leaving 3 bases not matched to a gene. The DNA of the CDR3 is TGTGCCAGTAGTATTACCGGGGGGACCGGGGAGCTGTTTTTT. Protein product: CASSITGGTGELFF. Using reference TRBV19 and TRBJ2-2 for the parts outside the CDR3, the full variable domain is DGGITQSPKYLFRKEGQNVTLSCEQNLNHDAMYWYRQDPGQGLRLIYYSQIVNDFQKGDIAEGYSVSREKKESFPLTVTSAQKNPTAFYLCASSITGGTGELFFGEGSRLTVL.

V and J are TRBV21-1 and TRBJ2-7; TRBD1, the table's D call, lacks a check against the DNA. TRBV21-1 is given as a pseudogene. The CDR3 contains 9 residues. The chain's CDR3 is CAGWDRRYF. The CDR3 bases are TGTGCCGGCTGGGACAGAAGGTACTTC.

The chain employs TRBV18 and TRBJ2-1; D is unclear. Germline CDR1 and CDR2: KGHSH and LQKENI. The CDR3 length is 17 residues. The germline V and J ends were trimmed by 3 bases and 0 bases, with 15 bases remaining between them. The CDR3, as DNA: TGTGCCAGCTCACCTCGGCCGCACGGAAGCTCCTACAATGAGCAGTTCTTC. Protein: CASSPRPHGSSYNEQFF.

This clone was detected a few times. The rearrangement joins TRBV6-6 to TRBJ1-4, with a tentative D call TRBD1 (5 bases). Deletions cut 4 bases from V and 5 bases from J, with 5 bases between. The germline gives CDR1 MNHNY, CDR2 SVGAGI (reference sequence). The CDR3 contains 12 residues. The chain's CDR3 is CASSWGNEKLFF. The CDR3 nucleotides are TGTGCCAGCAGTTGGGGGAATGAAAAACTGTTTTTT.

In regard to this clone: A read error may account for a junction end that differs from germline. The rearrangement joins TRBV18 to TRBJ1-6; 9 positions agree with TRBD1. This CDR3 is 15 amino acids long. Germline CDR1 reads KGHSH; CDR2 reads LQKENI. CDR3 DNA sequence: TGTGCCAGCTCAAGGGACAGGGATTATAGTTCACCCCTCCACTTT. Translating it yields CASSRDRDYSSPLHF.

The rearrangement joins TRBV9 to TRBJ1-1; D is ambiguous. The CDR3 is 16 amino acids. V dropped 0 bases and J dropped 2 bases, with 14 bases sitting between them. Germline V gene sequence: CDR1 SGDLS, CDR2 YYNGEE. The CDR3 loop reads CASSVGPGTPNTEAFF. The CDR3 coding sequence is TGTGCCAGCAGCGTAGGCCCAGGCACCCCCAACACTGAAGCTTTCTTT.

The rearrangement links TRBV25-1 to TRBJ2-7; TRBD1 agrees at 9 bases. Germline lookup yields CDR1 MGHDK and CDR2 SYGVNS. With 8 bases clipped from V and 3 bases from J, the junction kept 5 bases outside the gene matches. CDR3 length equals 13 residues. The CDR3 region has the DNA TGTGCCAGCGGAGGACAGGGGATCTACGAGCAGTACTTC. This codes for CASGGQGIYEQYF.

This chain links TRBV4-3 with TRBJ1-5; perhaps TRBD1 as D (5 bases). The CDR3 is 16 amino acids. From germline, CDR1 is LGHNA and CDR2 YSLEER. V gave up 0 bases and J gave up 6 bases, with 15 bases separating them. The CDR3 region has the DNA TGCGCCAGCAGCCAAGATGTGGGGGGGTTCGGTCAGCCCCAGCATTTT. Amino acids: CASSQDVGGFGQPQHF.

The chain has TRBV7-8 and TRBJ2-5, with a weak D call TRBD1 (7 bases). Germline CDR1 and CDR2: SGHVS and FQNEAQ. The V end was cut by 3 bases, the J end by 4 bases, with 12 bases between. The CDR3 loop spans 14 amino acids. The CDR3 spells CASSLRQGGETQYF. CDR3 bases: TGTGCCAGCAGCTTGAGACAGGGAGGAGAGACCCAGTACTTC.

This clone came up a few times. The rearrangement uses TRBV19 and TRBJ2-2, with a weak D call TRBD2 (5 bases). The germline V gene encodes CDR1 LNHDA and CDR2 SQIVND (reference sequence). Deletions cut 3 bases from V and 6 bases from J, with 11 bases between. The CDR3 covers 14 residues. CDR3: CASSIDRGPGELFF. CDR3 DNA sequence: TGTGCCAGTAGTATTGATCGGGGTCCCGGGGAGCTGTTTTTT.

The chain links TRBV19 to TRBJ2-1, with D perhaps TRBD2 (5 bases). The length of the CDR3 is 14 residues. CDR1 is LNHDA, CDR2 SQIVND, per germline (reference sequence). Trimming stripped 4 bases from V and 5 bases from J, with 12 bases between. CDR3 amino acids: CASSSRGNNNEQFF. The CDR3, as DNA: TGTGCCAGTAGTAGTAGAGGGAACAACAATGAGCAGTTCTTC. Combining the CDR3 with reference TRBV19 and TRBJ2-1 gives the whole variable domain DGGITQSPKYLFRKEGQNVTLSCEQNLNHDAMYWYRQDPGQGLRLIYYSQIVNDFQKGDIAEGYSVSREKKESFPLTVTSAQKNPTAFYLCASSSRGNNNEQFFGPGTRLTVL.

The V gene is TRBV6-5, the J gene TRBJ1-1; D uncertain. Germline CDR1 reads MNHEY; CDR2 reads SVGAGI. The CDR3 contains 12 residues. V lost 2 bases and J 8 bases, leaving 9 bases between the germline ends. The CDR3 region is CASSYPGGEAFF. The DNA for the CDR3 is TGTGCCAGCAGTTACCCCGGCGGCGAAGCTTTCTTT.

The J gene is TRBJ1-3, the V gene TRBV27; D remains unclear. The CDR3 has 13 residues. Deletions cut 7 bases from V and 2 bases from J, with 9 bases between. Germline CDR1 reads MNHEY; CDR2 reads SMNVEV (reference sequence). CDR3 loop: CASKTDAGNTIYF. The DNA of the CDR3 is TGTGCCAGCAAGACGGACGCTGGAAACACCATATATTTT.

The chain uses TRBV3-1 (or the pseudogene TRBV3-2) and TRBJ2-1; tentative D call: TRBD2 (5 bases). The V and J ends lost 1 base and 0 bases respectively, with 7 bases between them. Germline CDR1 reads LGHDT; CDR2 reads YNNKEL (reference sequence). CDR3 length: 15 amino acids. The CDR3 reads CASSQGAVSYNEQFF. In DNA, the CDR3 is TGTGCCAGCAGCCAAGGAGCGGTCTCCTACAATGAGCAGTTCTTC.

The chain is built from TRBV27 and TRBJ2-2, with TRBD1 matching 7 bases. Germline lookup yields CDR1 MNHEY and CDR2 SMNVEV (reference sequence). J was trimmed by 6 bases and V by 9 bases; bases with no gene match: 25. This CDR3 region has 19 residues. The DNA for the CDR3 is TGTGCCAGTTCCTGGGGGCCTTACAGGGGTCGTACGGTGGCCGGGGAGCTGTTTTTT. This codes for CASSWGPYRGRTVAGELFF.

This rearrangement joins TRBV4-3 to TRBJ1-6; possibly TRBD1 for D (6 bases). CDR1 LGHNA and CDR2 YSLEER come from the germline V gene. Trimming took off 0 bases at V and 10 bases at J, with 16 bases between the two ends. The length of the CDR3 is 16 residues. This chain's CDR3 is CASSQENRGARSPLHF. CDR3 nucleotide sequence: TGCGCCAGCAGCCAAGAAAATCGGGGGGCTAGGTCACCCCTCCACTTT.

The J gene is TRBJ2-2, the V gene TRBV5-6; D is uncertain. V lost 0 bases and J 4 bases, leaving 10 bases between the germline ends. The CDR3 has 15 amino acids. CDR1 is SGHDT, CDR2 YYEEEE, per germline. CDR3 DNA sequence: TGTGCCAGCAGCTTGGGTAGGCCAGGCACCGGGGAGCTGTTTTTT. Residues: CASSLGRPGTGELFF.

This clone was detected once. V gene TRBV6-5 combines with J gene TRBJ1-1; 7 positions match TRBD1. CDR1 MNHEY and CDR2 SVGAGI come from the germline V gene. The CDR3 length is 14 residues. J lost 0 bases, V lost 7 bases, and 5 bases had no gene match. CDR3 protein: CASNRDRVNTEAFF. The CDR3 nucleotides are TGTGCCAGCAACAGGGACAGAGTGAACACTGAAGCTTTCTTT.

The table lists this clone with a count of one. The chain is built from TRBV30 and TRBJ2-5; 7 bases fit TRBD1. The V gene end was trimmed by 0 bases and the J gene end by 5 bases; junction bases not matched to a gene: 6. Germline assignment: CDR1 GTSNPN and CDR2 SVGIG (reference sequence). The CDR3 is 14 amino acids. The CDR3 spells CAWSVGTAFETQYF. The CDR3 nucleotides read TGTGCCTGGAGTGTCGGGACAGCATTTGAGACCCAGTACTTC.

This CDR3 reads CASSQAGASLQETQYF. The CDR3 DNA reads as TGTGCCAGCAGCCAAGCCGGGGCCAGCTTACAAGAGACCCAGTACTTC. This rearrangement joins TRBV3-1 (or the pseudogene TRBV3-2) to TRBJ2-5; D tentatively fits TRBD1 or TRBD2 (5 bases each). Deletions cut 1 base from V and 2 bases from J, with 14 bases between. The CDR3 runs to 16 residues. CDR1 and CDR2 (germline): LGHDT, YNNKEL (reference sequence).

The V gene is TRBV2, the J gene TRBJ1-2; tentative D call: TRBD1 (6 bases). Germline CDR1 is SNHLY and CDR2 is FYNNEI. V lost 5 bases and J lost 5, with 15 bases in between. The CDR3 loop spans 14 amino acids. The CDR3 loop reads CASSPRGLEYGYTF. CDR3 nucleotides: TGTGCCAGCAGTCCAAGGGGGTTGGAGTATGGCTACACCTTC. Together with reference TRBV2 and TRBJ1-2, the CDR3 gives the full variable domain: EPEVTQTPSHQVTQMGQEVILRCVPISNHLYFYWYRQILGQKVEFLVSFYNNEISEKSEIFDDQFSVERPDGSNFTLKIRSTKLEDSAMYFCASSPRGLEYGYTFGSGTRLTVV.

This chain links TRBV11-2 with TRBJ1-3; D is possibly TRBD1 (6 bases). The CDR3 extends over 15 amino acids. Germline V gives CDR1 SGHAT, CDR2 FQNNGV. Trimming stripped 3 bases from V and 2 bases from J, with 11 bases between. CDR3 protein: CASSFMTGAGNTIYF. As DNA, the CDR3 is TGTGCCAGCAGCTTCATGACAGGAGCTGGAAACACCATATATTTT.